The T cell receptor (beta chain) described here comes from a study of beta chain features in type 1 diabetes (dated by TCRdb to the late 2010s). About the full investigation: Mean age, gender distribution, total cell number and subset yield did not differ between patients and healthy donors. Regulatory and stem cell-like memory subsets were isolated from only 8 patients and roughly 8 healthy donors, whereas naive and central memory subsets came from all 28 donors. In the study, TCRB repertoires of sorted circulating CD4+ T cell subsets from recently diagnosed type 1 diabetes patients were compared with those of matched healthy donors. A total of approximately 100 million sorted cells were examined across all samples, and the number of cells per subset was strongly correlated with RNA yield.

V was cut back by 5 bases and J by 7 bases, leaving a gap of 15 bases between them. Spanning cysteine to phenylalanine, the CDR3 consists of 13 amino acids. Solely the CDR3 DNA is kept, with 39 bases framed from the first base. CDR1 and CDR2 were assigned from the germline V gene as SQVTM and ANQGSEA. This clone was detected many times. Its antigen is unknown. Base-call qualities are not available, and no considerably larger clone is one nucleotide away. The entire isolated RNA was reverse transcribed using the High Capacity cDNA Reverse Transcription Kit, and thus expressed TCRB transcripts were sequenced. Naive, central memory and regulatory T cell samples underwent deep immunoSEQ sequencing, averaging approximately 3.5 million total reads per sample. Sorted cells were lysed in RLT buffer, and RNA was extracted using DNase-treated RNeasy Micro or Mini kits according to cell number. Each cell subset was processed separately to prevent cross-contamination, with patient and healthy donor samples processed together. The immunoSEQ multiplex PCR was used to amplify TCRB sequences from cDNA, yielding 87-bp fragments that span the CDR3 region. Sequencing of the amplicons was performed on the Illumina HiSeq platform. From the authors' description of their analysis: Synthetic template baselines were used to correct PCR bias computationally, reads within Hamming distance 2 were collapsed together, and singletons that could not be merged were discarded. Reads were aligned against IMGT so that V, D and J genes, CDR3 length and insertions or deletions at six rearrangement sites could be assigned. Within each subset, clonotype counts were normalized to sorted cell number, and only after that were true diversity and Gini coefficients computed with the tcR R package. The overlap coefficient, calculated on TCRB nucleotide sequences, was used to measure repertoire sharing. TCRdb re-hosts the immuneACCESS table, in-frame sequences only. Its copies lack some clones; in the studies checked, an unresolved V gene accounts for under half of them, and the cause for the rest is not known. V, J and clone size were drawn from that table, and D and trimming were deduced from the DNA. This sample lists about 210,000 clones; roughly a tenth were detected once. 1% to 1.5% of the sample lies in the top ten.

Each donor gave one peripheral blood draw, about 110 mL on average, collected into heparinised tubes. A BD FACSAria II and a panel including CD45RO, CCR7, CD25, CD127, CD95 and CD27 were used to sort naive, central memory, regulatory and stem cell-like memory CD4+ T cells. All sorted populations exceeded 95% purity. PBMCs were isolated right away by Lymphoprep density gradient centrifugation and were stained directly, without culture. So that batch effects would be minimized, each experiment stained and sorted samples in pairs, pairing one healthy donor with one patient. What the work shows at the level of the full study, not this receptor alone: Naive, central memory and regulatory TCRB repertoires appeared to be more alike among patients than among healthy donors. PCR may preferentially amplify shorter templates, but because patient and control samples were amplified and corrected together, any resulting skew would affect both groups equally. HLA sub-analyses involved small numbers of individuals, so any influence of HLA type on TCRB rearrangement remained unresolved. Because cDNA was sequenced instead of genomic DNA, activated cells with high expression could be over-represented, although the groups did not differ in activation or CD3 levels. Type 1 diabetes patients showed a moderate but significant shortening of TCRB CDR3 length in all four CD4+ subsets. At VDJ recombination sites, patients with type 1 diabetes made fewer insertions and deleted more nucleotides, a pattern implying thymic rearrangement abnormalities.

This receptor was identified in a man younger than 30 in good health. This chain joins TRBV29-1 to TRBJ2-1; the D gene is possibly TRBD2, with 5 bases matching. Sequencing used central memory CD4+ T cells from blood. The DNA sequence reads TGCAGCGTTTCTGGAGCTCGGAGGAATGAGCAGTTCTTC. It translates to CSVSGARRNEQFF.